This T cell receptor (beta chain) was sequenced during a study of T cells in Graves' hyperthyroidism and ophthalmopathy. Study-wide results and limits: Most clonotypes expanded in thyroid above 0.001 were likewise present in blood.

Amplification targeted TCR beta CDR3 regions from RNA transcripts. When the TCR CDR3 underwent first-round RT-PCR, the HTBI primer set was used. In TCRdb, the multiplex PCR reads were re-called with MiXCR into one record per CDR3 protein. In the table there are hundreds of thousands of distinct CDR3 sequences, around 20% of which are singletons. This clonotype was observed at least ten times. Its cognate antigen is unknown. Trimming stripped 5 bases from V and 2 bases from J, with 21 bases between. Germline V lookup: CDR1 SGHAT, CDR2 FQNNGV. The CDR3 is 17 amino acids. The chain is built from TRBV11-2 and TRBJ1-1, with D possibly matching TRBD1 (5 bases). The source is a man aged 25 to 40 with Graves' ophthalmopathy. Sequencing was performed on blood. The CDR3 protein is CASSLTTPGILNTEAFF. CDR3 DNA: TGTGCCAGCAGCCTTACGACCCCAGGGATCTTAAACACTGAAGCTTTCTTT.